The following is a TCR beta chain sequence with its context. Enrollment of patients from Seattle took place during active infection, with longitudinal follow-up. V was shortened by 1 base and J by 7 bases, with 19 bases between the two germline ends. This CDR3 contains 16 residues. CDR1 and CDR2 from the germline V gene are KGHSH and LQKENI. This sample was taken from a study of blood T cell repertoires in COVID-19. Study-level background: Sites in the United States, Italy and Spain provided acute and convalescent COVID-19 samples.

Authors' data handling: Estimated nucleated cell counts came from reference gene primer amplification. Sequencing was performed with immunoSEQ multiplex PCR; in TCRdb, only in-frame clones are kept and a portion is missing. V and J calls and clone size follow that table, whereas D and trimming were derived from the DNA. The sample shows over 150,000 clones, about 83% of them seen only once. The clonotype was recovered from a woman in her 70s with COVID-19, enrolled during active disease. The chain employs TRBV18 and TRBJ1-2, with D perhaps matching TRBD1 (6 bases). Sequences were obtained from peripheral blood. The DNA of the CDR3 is TGTGCCAGCTCACCACTGCCTCTTCAGACAGGTGGTGGCTACACCTTC. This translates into CASSPLPLQTGGGYTF.